These 19 T cell receptor beta chains were sequenced from one sample in a study of CD8 T cells in ankylosing spondylitis. TCRdb fed the 5' RACE reads into MiXCR, producing one record per CDR3 protein. The profile shows 350,000 or so distinct CDR3 sequences, roughly 12% of them singletons. The material sequenced was blood, either unsorted or a sorted T cell fraction (not recorded which). The receptors derive from a female donor with ankylosing spondylitis or in good health (not recorded which).

This clonotype was detected many times. V and J are TRBV6-2 or TRBV6-3 and TRBJ2-1; D gene ambiguous. Trimming removed 5 bases at V and 7 bases at J, with 6 bases between. Germline values: CDR1 MNHEY, CDR2 SVGEGT. This CDR3 is 11 amino acids long. The CDR3 spells CASSHHNEQFF. For the CDR3, the DNA is TGTGCCAGCAGTCACCATAATGAGCAGTTCTTC.

This clonotype was observed at least ten times. This chain links TRBV6-5 with TRBJ2-2, with D maybe TRBD2 (6 bases). The ends were cut back, 7 bases at V and 4 bases at J, with 16 bases in the middle. CDR3 length: 15 amino acids. Looked up from germline, CDR1 is MNHEY and CDR2 is SVGAGI. The CDR3 region is CASIYSGTGTGELFF. CDR3 DNA: TGTGCCAGCATTTATAGCGGAACGGGCACCGGGGAGCTGTTTTTT.

This clonotype has at least ten counts. The chain couples TRBV20-1 to TRBJ1-1; the D gene is possibly TRBD1 (6 bases). V lost 3 bases and J 2 bases, leaving 10 bases between the germline ends. Per germline, CDR1 DFQATT and CDR2 SNEGSKA (reference sequence). The CDR3 has 13 amino acids. This chain's CDR3 is CSASRQANTEAFF. CDR3 nucleotide sequence: TGCAGTGCTAGTAGACAGGCAAACACTGAAGCTTTCTTT.

This clonotype has at least ten counts. V usage is TRBV24-1 and J usage is TRBJ1-5; 7 bases align to TRBD1. V was pared by 9 bases and J by 2 bases, with 9 bases of the junction left unmatched. The CDR3 totals 15 residues. Per the germline V gene, CDR1 is KGHDR and CDR2 is SFDVKD. CDR3 sequence: CATEEGGLGNQPQHF. CDR3 DNA: TGTGCCACCGAAGAAGGGGGCTTGGGCAATCAGCCCCAGCATTTT.

This clonotype has ten or more counts. The J gene is TRBJ2-1, the V gene TRBV5-6; 7 positions agree with TRBD1. CDR1 and CDR2 from the germline V gene are SGHDT and YYEEEE. The junction had 10 bases not matched to a gene; V was cut back by 3 bases and J by 7 bases. The CDR3 is 15 residues long. The CDR3, as DNA: TGTGCCAGCAGCTCGCCAGGGGGTAGGTTGAATGAGCAGTTCTTC. Translated, it gives CASSSPGGRLNEQFF.

Comments on this clonotype: One base away lies a much larger clone, so this may be a sequencing read error. V usage is TRBV20-1 and J usage is TRBJ2-2; D may match TRBD1 or TRBD2 (5 bases each). V shed 1 base and J shed 7 bases, with 16 bases lying between them. CDR1 is DFQATT, CDR2 SNEGSKA, per germline (reference sequence). CDR3 length equals 15 residues. CDR3 region: CSARVRGARNGELFF. The CDR3 DNA reads as TGCAGTGCTAGAGTTCGAGGGGCAAGGAACGGGGAGCTGTTTTTT.

The chain recombines TRBV6-2 or TRBV6-3 with TRBJ2-3; TRBD1 matches at 9 bases. Germline V gene lookup returns CDR1 MNHEY and CDR2 SVGEGT. Trimming at V came to 10 bases and at J to 6 bases, leaving 8 bases not matched to a gene. The CDR3 contains 13 residues. The CDR3 sequence: CATRDRVHDTQYF. As DNA, the CDR3 is TGTGCCACCCGGGACAGGGTCCATGATACGCAGTATTTT.

This clonotype was seen a handful of times. The chain has TRBV27 and TRBJ2-5; possibly TRBD1 for D (6 bases). Trimming cost V 5 bases and J 1 base, with 23 bases left between them. CDR1 MNHEY and CDR2 SMNVEV come from the germline V gene (reference sequence). The CDR3 totals 18 residues. CDR3 sequence (DNA): TGTGCCAGCAGTCACACACCAACAGGGCTGTCGGTCCAAGAGACCCAGTACTTC. Its protein is CASSHTPTGLSVQETQYF.

This clonotype was found many times. The chain has TRBV7-2 and TRBJ2-7, with TRBD2 identical over 9 bases. CDR3 size: 16 residues. V shed 2 bases and J 4 bases; nucleotides not matched to a gene: 9. Germline V CDR1 and CDR2: SGHTA, FQGNSA. The CDR3 nucleotides read TGTGCCAGCAGCTTATTGTTTAGCGGGAGAGGTTACGAGCAGTACTTC. Amino acid sequence: CASSLLFSGRGYEQYF.

This chain uses TRBV28 with TRBJ1-5; maybe TRBD1 (5 bases). Germline CDR1 MDHEN, CDR2 SYDVKM. The CDR3 has 15 residues. Between the trimmed V and J ends, which lost 5 bases and 9 bases, there was a span of 20 bases. CDR3 in DNA: TGTGCCAGCAGTCCTTCCGGGACGCAGCAATGGCCCCAGCATTTT. As protein: CASSPSGTQQWPQHF.

This clonotype has ten or more counts. The chain employs TRBV5-1 and TRBJ2-1; D not certain. The CDR3 spans 16 residues. Germline values: CDR1 SGHRS, CDR2 YFSETQ. V was clipped by 1 base and J by 0 bases, with 11 bases between them. The CDR3 spells CASSLIKEFSYNEQFF. The CDR3 bases are TGCGCCAGCAGCTTGATCAAGGAGTTCTCCTACAATGAGCAGTTCTTC.

There are many counts of this clonotype. The J gene is TRBJ1-1, the V gene TRBV27; 10 bases match TRBD1. There are 19 residues in the CDR3. CDR1 and CDR2 (germline): MNHEY, SMNVEV (reference sequence). V shed 5 bases, J shed 1 base, and the junction held 16 bases outside the gene matches. This CDR3 reads CASSRTITGTGVENTEAFF. The CDR3 coding sequence is TGTGCCAGCAGTAGGACTATCACCGGGACAGGGGTGGAGAACACTGAAGCTTTCTTT.

This clonotype occurred a few times. The rearrangement links TRBV14 to TRBJ2-1, with 7 bases fitting TRBD2. Germline V gives CDR1 SGHDN, CDR2 FVKESK. Unmatched junction bases numbered 3, after V lost 1 base and J lost 9 bases. The CDR3 loop spans 13 amino acids. The CDR3 spells CASSQAAGVEQFF. The CDR3 DNA reads as TGTGCCAGCAGCCAAGCCGCGGGGGTTGAGCAGTTCTTC.

This clonotype was observed many times. This chain joins TRBV20-1 and TRBJ1-5; no reliable D call. Germline V gene data show CDR1 as DFQATT and CDR2 as SNEGSKA (reference sequence). The CDR3 runs 13 residues. V was shortened by 3 bases and J by 4 bases, with 10 bases between the two germline ends. DNA for the CDR3: TGCAGTGCTAGTCGGACGGTGAATCAGCCCCAGCATTTT. Translating gives CSASRTVNQPQHF.

The rearrangement joins TRBV27 to TRBJ2-1; 7 nucleotides line up with TRBD2. From germline, CDR1 is MNHEY and CDR2 SMNVEV (reference sequence). Unmatched junction bases numbered 11, after V lost 6 bases and J lost 3 bases. This CDR3 has 16 amino acids. The CDR3 coding sequence is TGTGCCAGCAGACTCCTCCAGGCGGGAGTCTACAATGAGCAGTTCTTC. This sequence encodes CASRLLQAGVYNEQFF.

This clonotype was recorded many times. This rearrangement joins TRBV24-1 to TRBJ1-5; D remains unclear. The CDR3 is 12 residues long. Trimming shortened V by 3 bases and J by 6 bases, and 5 bases separated the two germline ends. CDR1 and CDR2 (germline): KGHDR, SFDVKD. CDR3 sequence: CATSDRSQPQHF. The CDR3 DNA reads as TGTGCCACCAGTGATCGGAGTCAGCCCCAGCATTTT.

The V and J genes are TRBV7-2 and TRBJ1-4; D possibly corresponds to TRBD1 (6 bases). This CDR3 contains 15 residues. Germline CDR1 reads SGHTA; CDR2 reads FQGNSA. V lost 1 base to trimming and J lost 3 bases, with 9 bases between them. The CDR3 sequence: CASSLETGSNEKLFF. CDR3 sequence (DNA): TGTGCCAGCAGCTTAGAGACAGGCTCTAATGAAAAACTGTTTTTT. Full variable domain (rest looked up from reference TRBV7-2 and TRBJ1-4): GAGVSQSPSNKVTEKGKDVELRCDPISGHTALYWYRQSLGQGLEFLIYFQGNSAPDKSGLPSDRFSAERTGGSVSTLTIQRTQQEDSAVYLCASSLETGSNEKLFFGSGTQLSVL.

This clonotype was counted only a few times. The chain is built from TRBV11-2 and TRBJ1-1; D is ambiguous. The CDR3 covers 13 residues. The V end was cut by 2 bases, the J end by 6 bases, with 10 bases between. CDR1 SGHAT and CDR2 FQNNGV come from the germline V gene. CDR3 bases: TGTGCCAGCAGCTTAACCCCCGCTGCTGAAGCTTTCTTT. Protein sequence: CASSLTPAAEAFF.

This clonotype has at least ten counts. The chain has TRBV5-6 and TRBJ1-1, with 9 nucleotides matching TRBD1. V lost 5 bases, J lost 0 bases, and 8 bases stayed unmatched. CDR1 and CDR2 (germline): SGHDT, YYEEEE. The CDR3 covers 16 residues. CDR3 sequence (DNA): TGTGCCAGCAGTAAAACAGGGGGCGCGATGAACACTGAAGCTTTCTTT. Its translation: CASSKTGGAMNTEAFF.